The TCR beta chain described here comes from a study of CD8 T cells in ankylosing spondylitis. General observations from the study: Clones linked to disease, bearing a CD8+ phenotype, were relatively rare in peripheral blood. Typical of ankylosing spondylitis blood, it appeared, was a TCR beta motif of 7 or 8 highly homologous variants. Clones linked to disease were reported to show significant enrichment in matched ankylosing spondylitis synovial fluid.

A word on this clonotype: Its antigen remains unidentified.

The CDR3 extends over 15 amino acids. The trim removed 6 bases at V and 6 bases at J, leaving 11 bases unmatched. Germline CDR1 SGHTA, CDR2 FQGNSA. TCRdb processed the 5' RACE reads anew with MiXCR; each CDR3 protein has one entry. The sample holds 700,000 to 1,000,000 distinct CDR3 sequences, about 10% seen once. This rearrangement joins TRBV7-2 to TRBJ2-1; 7 bases are shared with TRBD2. This receptor was taken from a male donor with ankylosing spondylitis. Source material: blood, either unsorted or a sorted T cell fraction (not recorded which). This CDR3 is CASSNPGLYSNEQFF. CDR3 sequence (DNA): TGTGCCAGCAGTAACCCGGGACTATACTCCAATGAGCAGTTCTTC. The whole variable domain, filled in from reference TRBV7-2 and TRBJ2-1, reads GAGVSQSPSNKVTEKGKDVELRCDPISGHTALYWYRQSLGQGLEFLIYFQGNSAPDKSGLPSDRFSAERTGGSVSTLTIQRTQQEDSAVYLCASSNPGLYSNEQFFGPGTRLTVL.